This paragraph reports one TCR beta chain. This clonotype was counted only a few times. Its antigen is unknown. No much larger clonotype is one base removed from it; base qualities were not supplied. This specimen belongs to a study of blood T cells in healthy people across ages (dated by TCRdb to 2013 to 2016). With regard to the full study: In model experiments, roughly one uniquely barcoded TCR beta cDNA molecule per two T cells was captured by template switching. To track age-related changes in TCR beta repertoire diversity, the study relied on deep sequencing normalized with unique cDNA molecular identifiers. Donors were grouped into four age groups: young (average roughly 16 years), middle-aged (39), aged (around 66) and long-lived (just over 80). To avoid experimental bias, donors of different ages were distributed randomly across sequencing lanes. For two donors (one aged 18 to 30 and one aged 80 or older), the study analyzed two additional independent replicas of 1 million unique cDNA reads from the same blood draw.

Points the paper makes about the study in general: Estimates of total diversity from one million sequenced T cells were regarded as lower bounds and underestimates. Conclusive comparison of naive and antigen-experienced compartments was prevented by the profiling of bulk unsorted PBMCs. As age increased, observed TCR beta diversity per million T cells dropped in a roughly linear way, and a significant reduction was already evident by age 40. The percentage of naive T cells measured by flow cytometry correlated strongly with observed TCR beta diversity. Compared with the aged group, the long-lived group had more naive CD4+ T cells, fewer expanded clones and increased TCR diversity, a pattern suggesting age selection. The CMV infection status of donors was not known, potentially confounding age-related changes in expanded clonotypes.

Systemically healthy Caucasian individuals from Russia, 35 to 50 in total and aged roughly 6 to 95 years, were included as donors. Around 9.7 milliliters of peripheral blood were collected from each donor into EDTA-treated Vacutainer tubes. Ficoll-Paque density-gradient centrifugation was used to isolate PBMCs, with at least 6 million per sample. Trizol reagent was used to extract total RNA from the PBMCs, yielding at least 5 micrograms per sample. The percentages of naive CD45RAhigh/CD27high T cells were determined by flow cytometry on a PBMC aliquot from every donor. Measured from the cysteine to the phenylalanine, the CDR3 is 16 residues long. Left in the record is the CDR3 DNA by itself, 48 bases read in frame from the first base. CDR1 and CDR2 were assigned from the germline V gene (reference sequence) as SEHNR and FQNEAQ. A distance of 18 bases separates the germline ends of V and J, which lose 8 bases and 0 bases respectively.

The library was made by 5' RACE. Sequencing was carried out with an Illumina HiSeq 2500. A second PCR of roughly 7 to 12 cycles was run with a J-beta primer mix and a sample-barcoded 5' primer. A template-switch 5' adaptor carrying 12 random nucleotides introduced a unique molecular identifier onto each TCR beta cDNA molecule. Each sample yielded at least 3 million CDR3-containing paired-end reads. All of the RNA was converted into first-strand cDNA using the Mint cDNA synthesis kit, with a TRBC-specific oligonucleotide serving as the primer. Following uracil-DNA glycosylase treatment, all cDNA underwent a first 18-cycle PCR with the universal primers M1SS and BC2_uni_R. The paper's data handling went like this. For normalization, 1 million high-quality reads were randomly selected from each sample, with every read carrying a distinct molecular identifier. Reads with shared molecular identifiers were discarded instead of being binned into consensus sequences. CDR3 identification, clonotype clustering and error correction used MiTCR with a Q25 quality threshold and the strictest error-elimination algorithm. Lower-bound total TCR beta diversity was estimated with a nonparametric unseen species model using Euler transformation. TCRdb applied fastp at Q25 and MiXCR to the public reads, then kept only in-frame beta chains. Identical CDR3 protein sequences are pooled into one entry, listed with their most common genes and DNA. These V and J calls originate from TCRdb's pipeline instead of the authors' own analysis. For this sample the table gives just under 750,000 distinct CDR3 sequences, of which approximately 21% were detected only once. Around 22% of the sample goes to the ten largest clones.

This TCR came from a man aged 70-80 years in good health. The V and J segments used are TRBV7-9 and TRBJ2-3; the D gene cannot be named for sure. Source material: blood. The CDR3 region has the sequence CASPSYTPFSTDTQYF. The sequenced DNA: TGTGCCAGCCCGAGCTACACCCCCTTCAGCACAGATACGCAGTATTTT.